Each of the 31 T cell receptor beta chains below was sequenced from the same sample in a study of blood T cell repertoires in COVID-19. Here immunoSEQ multiplex PCR was the method, and the copy in TCRdb shows in-frame clones only, minus some. The sample yields roughly 300,000 clones, 75% to 95% seen once. The sequencing sample was made of peripheral blood. The receptors here all came from a woman aged 25-40 years with COVID-19, enrolled during active disease.

This sequence joins TRBV4-3 and TRBJ1-5; D not resolved. V was pared by 5 bases and J by 7 bases, with 21 bases between. The germline V gene encodes CDR1 LGHNA and CDR2 YSLEER. The length of the CDR3 is 16 residues. The CDR3 region has the DNA TGCGCCAGCAGCGAAACGGCCCTAGAGGGTTACCAGCCCCAGCATTTT. Its translation is CASSETALEGYQPQHF.

J is TRBJ1-1 and V is TRBV6-5; D gene uncertain. This CDR3 is built from 15 residues. Germline values: CDR1 MNHEY, CDR2 SVGAGI. The V and J ends lost 2 bases and 4 bases respectively, with 14 bases between them. Here the CDR3 reads CASSYTPGGATEAFF. In DNA form, the CDR3 reads TGTGCCAGCAGTTACACCCCAGGAGGTGCCACTGAAGCTTTCTTT.

V is TRBV6-2 or TRBV6-3 and J is TRBJ1-2; possibly TRBD1 for D (5 bases). CDR1 is MNHEY, CDR2 SVGEGT, per germline. CDR3 length equals 13 residues. Trimming left V 7 bases short and J 7 bases short, with 16 bases between. The CDR3 nucleotides are TGTGCCAGCAACCCTTCCGGGGGGTCTGGCTACACCTTC. Residues: CASNPSGGSGYTF.

The V call is TRBV25-1, the J call TRBJ1-6; maybe TRBD1 (6 bases). Germline CDR1 and CDR2: MGHDK and SYGVNS. The CDR3 loop spans 15 amino acids. The V end lost 6 bases, the J end lost 10 bases, and 19 bases lay between the germline ends. The CDR3 loop is CASRAGGPFGSPLHF. The DNA for the CDR3 is TGTGCCAGCAGGGCCGGGGGGCCCTTTGGGTCACCCCTCCACTTT.

In this sample, this clone turned up once. The chain carries TRBV27 and TRBJ1-2; D ambiguous. This CDR3 region has 14 residues. V shed 6 bases and J shed 5 bases, with 16 bases lying between them. The V gene's germline CDR1 is MNHEY and CDR2 SMNVEV (reference sequence). CDR3 in amino acids: CASSAGDRRYGYTF. The DNA for the CDR3 is TGTGCCAGCAGCGCCGGGGATCGGCGTTATGGCTACACCTTC.

In this sample, this clone turned up a few times. The J gene is TRBJ1-6, the V gene TRBV2; D gene unclear. Trimming pared 6 bases from V and 2 bases from J, leaving 8 bases between. The CDR3 loop spans 14 amino acids. Germline CDR1 SNHLY, CDR2 FYNNEI. The CDR3 spells CASRMAPYNSPLHF. In DNA form, the CDR3 reads TGTGCCAGCAGAATGGCCCCCTATAATTCACCCCTCCACTTT.

This clone is a singleton in its sample. The chain combines TRBV4-2 with TRBJ1-1; D is uncertain. V shed 5 bases and J shed 1 base, with 14 bases lying between them. This CDR3 is built from 15 residues. CDR1 and CDR2 (germline): LGHNA, YNFKEQ. CDR3 coding DNA: TGTGCCAGCAGCGTACGGGTTGCCACGAACACTGAAGCTTTCTTT. Translation: CASSVRVATNTEAFF.

The chain couples TRBV19 to TRBJ1-5; D call uncertain. From germline, CDR1 is LNHDA and CDR2 SQIVND (reference sequence). The CDR3 contains 14 residues. V was trimmed by 3 bases and J by 7 bases, leaving 13 bases between them. CDR3 in amino acids: CASSIRDGEQPQHF. The CDR3 DNA sequence: TGTGCCAGTAGTATCAGAGACGGGGAGCAGCCCCAGCATTTT.

This sequence joins TRBV6-4 and TRBJ2-1; D possibly corresponds to TRBD1 (5 bases). V was clipped by 4 bases and J by 1 base, with 14 bases between them. The CDR3 sequence is 16 residues long. CDR1 MRHNA and CDR2 SNTAGT come from the germline V gene. CDR3 region: CASSGGGPGSYNEQFF. In DNA form, the CDR3 reads TGTGCCAGCAGTGGGGGCGGACCAGGATCCTACAATGAGCAGTTCTTC.

The gene calls are TRBV10-1 and TRBJ2-3; no reliable D call. Germline CDR1 reads WNHNN; CDR2 reads SYGVQD (reference sequence). The CDR3 runs to 13 residues. V lost 1 base to trimming and J lost 2 bases, with 4 bases between them. CDR3: CASSEYSTDTQYF. The CDR3 DNA follows: TGCGCCAGCAGTGAGTACTCCACAGATACGCAGTATTTT.

The V gene is TRBV5-1, the J gene TRBJ2-3; D might be TRBD1 (6 bases). The CDR3 consists of 14 residues. The V gene lost 9 bases and the J gene lost 2 bases, with 16 bases spanning the gap. Germline lookup yields CDR1 SGHRS and CDR2 YFSETQ. Here the CDR3 reads CATRAGAYTDTQYF. In DNA, the CDR3 is TGCGCCACCCGAGCAGGGGCTTACACAGATACGCAGTATTTT.

J is TRBJ2-1 and V is TRBV7-3; D is uncertain. V dropped 1 base and J dropped 2 bases, with 15 bases sitting between them. Per the germline V gene, CDR1 is SGHTA and CDR2 is FQGTGA. This CDR3 region has 17 residues. CDR3 coding DNA: TGTGCCAGCAGCTTAATGAGTGCGGAACTCACCTACAATGAGCAGTTCTTC. Protein product: CASSLMSAELTYNEQFF. Full variable domain (outside the CDR3, taken from reference TRBV7-3 and TRBJ2-1): GAGVSQTPSNKVTEKGKYVELRCDPISGHTALYWYRQSLGQGPEFLIYFQGTGAADDSGLPNDRFFAVRPEGSVSTLKIQRTERGDSAVYLCASSLMSAELTYNEQFFGPGTRLTVL.

This clone was counted a single time. V gene TRBV5-4 combines with J gene TRBJ1-4; 10 positions match TRBD1. The germline V gene encodes CDR1 SGHNT and CDR2 YYREEE (reference sequence). The trim removed 2 bases at V and 8 bases at J, leaving 6 bases unmatched. The CDR3 spans 15 residues. DNA for the CDR3: TGTGCCAGCAGCTTTCGGGACAGGGGAAAGGAAAAACTGTTTTTT. Residues: CASSFRDRGKEKLFF.

The CDR3 nucleotides read TGTGCCAGCAGCTATTATTACCGGACAGGGTCGGATTCACCCCTCCACTTT. As protein: CASSYYYRTGSDSPLHF. V and J are TRBV11-2 and TRBJ1-6; TRBD1 agrees at 8 bases. J lost 8 bases, V lost 4 bases, and 13 bases had no gene match. There are 17 residues in the CDR3. Looked up from germline, CDR1 is SGHAT and CDR2 is FQNNGV.

With regard to this clone: This CDR3 is also generated by other DNA sequences in the sample. The chain is built from TRBV29-1 and TRBJ1-1; TRBD1 matches 9 bases. CDR3 length equals 12 residues. Germline-derived CDR1 and CDR2 are SQVTM and ANQGSEA. Unmatched junction bases numbered 3, after V lost 6 bases and J lost 4 bases. CDR3 residues: CSVRTGVTEAFF. In nucleotides, the CDR3 is TGCAGCGTACGGACAGGGGTCACTGAAGCTTTCTTT.

This clone was picked up a small number of times. The chain employs TRBV30 and TRBJ1-4; no firm D call. The CDR3 is 14 amino acids. Trimming took off 4 bases at V and 4 bases at J, with 13 bases between the two ends. CDR1 GTSNPN and CDR2 SVGIG come from the germline V gene (reference sequence). CDR3 nucleotides: TGTGCCTGGAAAGGGAGCGAGTATAATGAAAAACTGTTTTTT. Amino acids: CAWKGSEYNEKLFF.

The chain carries TRBV27 and TRBJ2-4; tentatively, D is TRBD1 (5 bases). Germline V gives CDR1 MNHEY, CDR2 SMNVEV (reference sequence). Trimming shortened V by 5 bases and J by 9 bases, and 14 bases separated the two germline ends. The CDR3 runs 13 residues. In nucleotides, the CDR3 is TGTGCCAGCAGTCCCGGTCAGGGCGCCATTCAGTACTTC. Translation gives CASSPGQGAIQYF.

The V call is TRBV5-1, the J call TRBJ1-1; the match to TRBD1 covers 9 bases. The CDR3 loop spans 14 amino acids. Germline assignment: CDR1 SGHRS and CDR2 YFSETQ. Trimming removed 3 bases from V and 5 bases from J; junction bases left unmatched: 5. The CDR3 nucleotides are TGCGCCAGCAGCTCTGGGGACAGGGTTACTGAAGCTTTCTTT. Protein sequence: CASSSGDRVTEAFF. Filled out from reference TRBV5-1 and TRBJ1-1, the complete variable domain reads KAGVTQTPRYLIKTRGQQVTLSCSPISGHRSVSWYQQTPGQGLQFLFEYFSETQRNKGNFPGRFSGRQFSNSRSEMNVSTLELGDSALYLCASSSGDRVTEAFFGQGTRLTVV.

The chain employs TRBV13 and TRBJ2-7; D is unclear. Trimming shortened V by 4 bases and J by 7 bases, and 17 bases separated the two germline ends. Germline V gene data show CDR1 as PRHDT and CDR2 as FYEKMQ (reference sequence). This CDR3 is 14 amino acids long. In nucleotides, the CDR3 is TGTGCCAGCAGCTCTGATTTGGCAAGTGATGAGCAGTACTTC. Amino acids: CASSSDLASDEQYF. The full variable domain, completed using reference TRBV13 and TRBJ2-7, is AAGVIQSPRHLIKEKRETATLKCYPIPRHDTVYWYQQGPGQDPQFLISFYEKMQSDKGSIPDRFSAQQFSDYHSELNMSSLELGDSALYFCASSSDLASDEQYFGPGTRLTVT.

The rearrangement joins TRBV5-5 to TRBJ1-1; 7 nucleotides match TRBD1. The CDR3 sequence is 14 residues long. Germline lookup yields CDR1 SGHKS and CDR2 YYEKEE (reference sequence). V shed 3 bases, J shed 6 bases, and the junction held 8 bases outside the gene matches. The CDR3 coding sequence is TGTGCCAGCAGCTCTTCGACAGGGTTACCTGAAGCTTTCTTT. It is translated as CASSSSTGLPEAFF.

The chain couples TRBV24-1 to TRBJ2-3, with D possibly being TRBD2 (6 bases). The germline V and J ends were trimmed by 4 bases and 2 bases, with 12 bases remaining between them. Germline V gene lookup returns CDR1 KGHDR and CDR2 SFDVKD. The CDR3 sequence is 15 residues long. DNA for the CDR3: TGTGCCACCAGTGACCCCGGGAGAACCACAGATACGCAGTATTTT. Protein: CATSDPGRTTDTQYF.

The chain links TRBV5-5 to TRBJ1-1; the D gene is possibly TRBD1 (6 bases). Trimming shortened V by 4 bases and J by 8 bases, and 15 bases separated the two germline ends. The CDR3 contains 13 residues. Germline V gives CDR1 SGHKS, CDR2 YYEKEE (reference sequence). The CDR3 bases are TGTGCCAGCAGCCCAAAGAGGGACATCGAAGCTTTCTTT. Translating gives CASSPKRDIEAFF.

The chain joins TRBV27 to TRBJ1-5; TRBD1 aligns across 8 bases. The CDR3 runs 18 residues. Trimming removed 5 bases from V and 0 bases from J; junction bases left unmatched: 12. Germline CDR1 is MNHEY and CDR2 is SMNVEV (reference sequence). The CDR3 bases are TGTGCCAGCAGTAAAACAGGGGGTGGGCCGTATAGCAATCAGCCCCAGCATTTT. Its translation is CASSKTGGGPYSNQPQHF.

The rearrangement joins TRBV4-3 to TRBJ1-4; a weak D match, TRBD1 (5 bases). Germline CDR1 LGHNA, CDR2 YSLEER. The V gene lost 4 bases and the J gene lost 8 bases, with 14 bases spanning the gap. The CDR3 has 14 amino acids. CDR3: CASSPNREGEKLFF. The CDR3 nucleotides are TGCGCCAGCAGCCCCAATCGGGAGGGGGAAAAACTGTTTTTT.

The V gene is TRBV28, the J gene TRBJ2-5, with 11 bases lining up with TRBD2. The germline CDR1 and CDR2 sequences are MDHEN and SYDVKM. V gave up 3 bases and J gave up 4 bases; unmatched junction bases: 4. The CDR3 runs 15 residues. This CDR3 is CASSLRLAGGETQYF. The CDR3, as DNA: TGTGCCAGCAGTTTGCGGCTAGCGGGAGGAGAGACCCAGTACTTC.

The chain combines TRBV16 with TRBJ2-2; 8 nucleotides line up with TRBD1. Germline trimming cut 2 bases from V and 1 base from J; bases unmatched to any gene: 0. Germline loops: CDR1 KGHSY, CDR2 FQNENV. The CDR3 contains 15 residues. CDR3 coding DNA: TGTGCCAGCAGCCAAGGGACAGGGAACACCGGGGAGCTGTTTTTT. Its protein is CASSQGTGNTGELFF.

The rearrangement joins TRBV27 to TRBJ2-7; D perhaps matches TRBD2 (5 bases). The CDR3 runs to 16 residues. Trimming stripped 0 bases from V and 1 base from J, with 13 bases between. Germline V gene lookup returns CDR1 MNHEY and CDR2 SMNVEV (reference sequence). CDR3 in DNA: TGTGCCAGCAGTTTATCGAGAGGGCCCCCATCCTACGAGCAGTACTTC. Protein: CASSLSRGPPSYEQYF.

CDR3 DNA sequence: TGTGCCAGCAGTTACCGGGACACCGGAGTTTATGGCTACACCTTC. This encodes CASSYRDTGVYGYTF. The chain has TRBV6-5 and TRBJ1-2; perhaps TRBD1 as D (6 bases). Deletions cut 2 bases from V and 5 bases from J, with 15 bases between. The CDR3 is 15 amino acids. The germline gives CDR1 MNHEY, CDR2 SVGAGI.

The chain employs TRBV11-2 and TRBJ2-1, with 9 nucleotides matching TRBD2. This CDR3 is 17 amino acids long. Unmatched junction bases numbered 7, after V lost 2 bases and J lost 2 bases. Germline CDR1 and CDR2: SGHAT and FQNNGV. CDR3 nucleotides: TGTGCCAGCAGCTTAAGCACTAGCGGGCCCACCTACAATGAGCAGTTCTTC. Residues: CASSLSTSGPTYNEQFF.

The genes are TRBV11-3 and TRBJ2-7, with 8 nucleotides matching TRBD2. The V gene end was trimmed by 5 bases and the J gene end by 7 bases; junction bases not matched to a gene: 19. The CDR3 is 17 amino acids. Germline V gene data show CDR1 as SGHNT and CDR2 as YENEEA. CDR3 in DNA: TGTGCCAGCAGCCCCCATAGTAGCGGGATGCGGGGTGAGGAGCAGTACTTC. It codes for CASSPHSSGMRGEEQYF.

This clone has ten or more counts. The V gene is TRBV4-1, the J gene TRBJ2-7; 13 nucleotides align to TRBD2. Germline CDR1 and CDR2: MGHRA and YSYEKL. The CDR3 is 18 residues long. With 1 base clipped from V and 2 bases from J, the junction kept 8 bases outside the gene matches. The CDR3 DNA sequence: TGCGCCAGCAGCCAAGGACTAGCGGGGGGCAGGTCTACCTACGAGCAGTACTTC. This codes for CASSQGLAGGRSTYEQYF.